The next 9 T cell receptor beta chains were all read from a single sample in a study of CD8 T cells in Susac syndrome. Random hexamers served to reverse transcribe roughly 0.45 to 1 ug RNA. Using its own MiXCR run on the immunoSEQ multiplex PCR reads, TCRdb lists one record per CDR3 protein. The sample lists some 170,000 distinct CDR3 sequences; roughly 95% were seen once. The sample was CD4+ T cells from PBMCs. These receptors were collected from a human donor in good health.

The V and J genes are TRBV2 and TRBJ2-2; 10 bases agree with TRBD2. From germline, CDR1 is SNHLY and CDR2 FYNNEI. The CDR3 runs to 16 residues. The trim removed 5 bases at V and 1 base at J, leaving 4 bases unmatched. The CDR3 DNA reads as TGTGCCAGCAGTCCTTTAGCGGGGGGGAACACCGGGGAGCTGTTTTTT. The encoded protein is CASSPLAGGNTGELFF.

The chain uses TRBV9 and TRBJ2-7; no firm D call. Germline lookup yields CDR1 SGDLS and CDR2 YYNGEE. The CDR3 length is 13 residues. Deletions cut 0 bases from V and 4 bases from J, with 8 bases between. CDR3 in amino acids: CASSVEVDYEQYF. The DNA of the CDR3 is TGTGCCAGCAGCGTAGAAGTAGATTACGAGCAGTACTTC.

This clonotype was seen just once. The rearrangement uses TRBV5-1 and TRBJ2-7; D gene uncertain. The CDR3 spans 15 residues. CDR1 SGHRS and CDR2 YFSETQ come from the germline V gene. V was shortened by 4 bases and J by 2 bases, with 16 bases between the two germline ends. This CDR3 is CASSAPGTHPYEQYF. For the CDR3, the DNA is TGCGCCAGCAGCGCCCCTGGAACGCATCCCTACGAGCAGTACTTC.

The rearrangement links TRBV3-1 to TRBJ2-7; the D gene is possibly TRBD1 (5 bases). The V gene's germline CDR1 is LGHDT and CDR2 YNNKEL (reference sequence). Trimming stripped 2 bases from V and 2 bases from J, with 10 bases between. CDR3 length: 14 residues. The CDR3 loop is CASSQPTVPYEQYF. In DNA, the CDR3 is TGTGCCAGCAGCCAACCGACAGTTCCCTACGAGCAGTACTTC.

This chain's CDR3 is CASSEEAGEQYF. CDR3 DNA sequence: TGTGCCAGCAGTGAGGAAGCGGGCGAGCAGTACTTC. The chain is built from TRBV2 and TRBJ2-7; D might be TRBD2 (6 bases). V gave up 3 bases and J gave up 6 bases, with 9 bases separating them. Germline V gene lookup returns CDR1 SNHLY and CDR2 FYNNEI. This CDR3 has 12 amino acids. The full variable domain, in which reference TRBV2 and TRBJ2-7 provide the parts outside the CDR3, is EPEVTQTPSHQVTQMGQEVILRCVPISNHLYFYWYRQILGQKVEFLVSFYNNEISEKSEIFDDQFSVERPDGSNFTLKIRSTKLEDSAMYFCASSEEAGEQYFGPGTRLTVT.

This sequence joins TRBV11-2 and TRBJ2-3, with D uncertain. The CDR3 contains 16 residues. The V gene's germline CDR1 is SGHAT and CDR2 FQNNGV. The V end lost 1 base, the J end lost 0 bases, and 11 bases lay between the germline ends. The CDR3 reads CASSLGAQPSTDTQYF. CDR3 in DNA: TGTGCCAGCAGCTTAGGGGCGCAACCTAGCACAGATACGCAGTATTTT.

The V call is TRBV5-5, the J call TRBJ2-7, with a possible D match to TRBD2 (5 bases). The CDR3 spans 17 residues. Trimming shortened V by 0 bases and J by 1 base, and 17 bases separated the two germline ends. The germline V gene has CDR1 SGHKS and CDR2 YYEKEE (reference sequence). The CDR3 bases are TGTGCCAGCAGCTTGGCTCAGGCGGAGGAGATTTCCTACGAGCAGTACTTC. Its protein product is CASSLAQAEEISYEQYF.

The rearrangement links TRBV20-1 to TRBJ1-4; perhaps TRBD1 as D (6 bases). The CDR3 has 15 amino acids. Trimming removed 5 bases from V and 6 bases from J, with 19 bases in between. Germline assignment: CDR1 DFQATT and CDR2 SNEGSKA (reference sequence). DNA for the CDR3: TGCAGTGCTCGCCGACAGGACCTGGCGGATGAAAAACTGTTTTTT. Protein sequence: CSARRQDLADEKLFF.

J is TRBJ1-6 and V is TRBV12-3 or TRBV12-4, with D hard to call. Trimming removed 6 bases from V and 9 bases from J, with 9 bases in between. The CDR3 has 12 amino acids. The CDR3 DNA follows: TGTGCCAGCAGCTTACCTCTTTCACCCCTCCACTTT. Translating it yields CASSLPLSPLHF.